This T cell receptor beta chain was captured by sequencing in a study of vaccination and CD4 T cells after COVID-19. Study summary: The post-COVID sampling time was a median about 100 days after diagnosis, ranging from 35 to 161. Both day-14 and day-161-to-241 post-vaccine samples exist for three convalescent patients. Broader study findings: For SARS-CoV-2-reactive clonotypes, the median went from approximately 21 to 40, a nonsignificant increase.

Comments on this clonotype: Antigen: not known.

The V and J ends lost 0 bases and 6 bases, in that order; junction bases with no gene match: 17. The CDR3 runs to 20 residues. In germline, CDR1 is SGHVS, CDR2 FQNEAQ. A single record per CDR3 protein comes from TCRdb applying MiXCR to the PCR reads. The table includes more than 25,000 distinct CDR3 sequences, approximately 49% detected once. Regarding time point: late sampling 161 to 241 days after vaccination in a few convalescent patients. This TCR was recovered from a human donor who had recovered from COVID-19. This sample comprised CD4+ T cells from blood, obtained about 7 months after SARS-CoV-2 vaccination. V and J are TRBV7-8 and TRBJ2-1, with TRBD2 matching 10 bases. CDR3 in amino acids: CASSLAVVWTSGTQGNEQFF. The CDR3 DNA sequence: TGTGCCAGCAGCTTAGCTGTTGTGTGGACTAGCGGTACTCAGGGCAATGAGCAGTTCTTC.